One and the same sample provided the 8 T cell receptor beta chains below, sequenced in a study of early T cells in non-severe SARS-CoV-2 infection. TCRdb used MiXCR to reprocess the 5' RACE reads, holding one entry per CDR3 protein. The sample carries 61,000 or so distinct CDR3 sequences, about 11% recorded once. The input for sequencing was whole blood, taken at baseline. The receptors shown here come from an adult who was a healthcare worker with PCR-confirmed SARS-CoV-2 infection or an uninfected control (not recorded which). The donor label of this sample is uncertain.

This clonotype was found a few times. DNA of the CDR3: TGTGCCAGCAGTGAAGTGGGGCAGGGTTACGGCGAGCAGTACGTC. Its translation is CASSEVGQGYGEQYV. The chain employs TRBV2 and TRBJ2-7; D is perhaps TRBD1 (5 bases). The CDR3 sequence is 15 residues long. Trimming stripped 1 base from V and 6 bases from J, with 16 bases between. Per germline, CDR1 SNHLY and CDR2 FYNNEI.

This clonotype was seen repeatedly, ten times or more. The chain combines TRBV27 with TRBJ2-7, with D possibly being TRBD1 or TRBD2 (5 bases each). The V gene lost 5 bases and the J gene lost 7 bases, with 18 bases spanning the gap. Germline V gene data show CDR1 as MNHEY and CDR2 as SMNVEV (reference sequence). The CDR3 has 14 residues. Here the CDR3 DNA reads TGTGCCAGCAGTAGAACGGGGCAGACGGGGGAGCAGTACGTC. Translating it yields CASSRTGQTGEQYV.

The rearrangement joins TRBV18 to TRBJ1-1; TRBD1 agrees at 7 bases. Germline V gene sequence: CDR1 KGHSH, CDR2 LQKENI. The CDR3 is 14 residues long. Trimming removed 3 bases from V and 4 bases from J; junction bases left unmatched: 5. CDR3 loop: CASSPNRGGTEAFF. In nucleotides, the CDR3 is TGTGCCAGCTCACCGAACAGGGGTGGCACTGAAGCTTTCTTT.

There are many counts of this clonotype. CDR3 residues: CASSISGGKNIQYF. The CDR3 nucleotides read TGTGCCAGTAGTATTTCCGGGGGCAAAAACATTCAGTACTTC. This chain uses TRBV19 with TRBJ2-4; perhaps TRBD2 as D (6 bases). Trimming shortened V by 3 bases and J by 3 bases, and 9 bases separated the two germline ends. The CDR3 sequence is 14 residues long. The germline V gene has CDR1 LNHDA and CDR2 SQIVND (reference sequence).

This clonotype was found a few times. The rearrangement uses TRBV7-3 and TRBJ2-6; D uncertain. The V gene lost 3 bases and the J gene lost 3 bases, with 3 bases spanning the gap. The CDR3 totals 13 residues. Germline V lookup: CDR1 SGHTA, CDR2 FQGTGA. The CDR3 nucleotides are TGTGCCAGCAGCTTGATTGGGGCCAACGTCCTGACTTTC. This codes for CASSLIGANVLTF.

This clonotype was seen a few times. V and J are TRBV5-1 and TRBJ2-1; no firm D call. V dropped 2 bases and J dropped 5 bases, with 14 bases sitting between them. The length of the CDR3 is 15 residues. In germline, CDR1 is SGHRS, CDR2 YFSETQ. The CDR3 DNA is TGCGCCAGCAGCTTAGCCTTAATAGGTAACAATGAGCAGTTCTTC. Encoded protein: CASSLALIGNNEQFF.

This clonotype was counted only a few times. This sequence joins TRBV20-1 and TRBJ1-1, with D maybe TRBD1 (6 bases). Trimming shortened V by 5 bases and J by 5 bases, and 15 bases separated the two germline ends. This CDR3 spans 13 amino acids. Germline assignment: CDR1 DFQATT and CDR2 SNEGSKA (reference sequence). The CDR3 protein is CSARTGLGTEAFF. The CDR3 DNA follows: TGCAGTGCTCGTACAGGGTTAGGGACTGAAGCTTTCTTT.

A word on this clonotype: Germline is not matched at one junction end, which may reflect a read error. The J gene is TRBJ2-3, the V gene TRBV24-1; maybe TRBD1 (5 bases). This CDR3 contains 14 residues. Germline CDR1 is KGHDR and CDR2 is SFDVKD. CDR3 sequence reads: CGTSDLSRVDTQYF. CDR3 DNA: TGTGGCACCAGTGATTTGAGCAGGGTAGATACGCAGTATTTT.